The T cell receptor beta chain under discussion was sequenced for a study of T cell responses to AZD1222 COVID-19 vaccine. The CDR3 is 15 amino acids. Germline loops: CDR1 MNHEY, CDR2 SMNVEV (reference sequence). With V trimmed by 2 bases and J by 5 bases, 4 bases remained unmatched. Study results and limitations: Recipients of AZD1222 seropositive at baseline numbered only 5 or 6. Donors were mostly white British, more females; clonal diversity possibly underestimated. Per reports, nearly half of all spike-specific TCRs target regions that are unmutated in variants.

Here immunoSEQ multiplex PCR was the method, and the copy in TCRdb shows in-frame clones only, minus some. Here the sample spans 130,000 or so clones, about 88% being singletons. In regard to this clone: As yet, its antigen is unknown.

Second-dose timings of about 4 or about 12 weeks were pooled. J is TRBJ2-3 and V is TRBV27; TRBD2 aligns across 10 bases. This receptor was identified in an adult who received the AZD1222 COVID-19 vaccine. Here the sequenced sample was peripheral blood, taken 28 days after the second AZD1222 dose. The CDR3 reads CASSLVTSGLDTQYF. The CDR3 DNA reads as TGTGCCAGCAGTTTAGTGACTAGCGGGTTAGATACGCAGTATTTT.